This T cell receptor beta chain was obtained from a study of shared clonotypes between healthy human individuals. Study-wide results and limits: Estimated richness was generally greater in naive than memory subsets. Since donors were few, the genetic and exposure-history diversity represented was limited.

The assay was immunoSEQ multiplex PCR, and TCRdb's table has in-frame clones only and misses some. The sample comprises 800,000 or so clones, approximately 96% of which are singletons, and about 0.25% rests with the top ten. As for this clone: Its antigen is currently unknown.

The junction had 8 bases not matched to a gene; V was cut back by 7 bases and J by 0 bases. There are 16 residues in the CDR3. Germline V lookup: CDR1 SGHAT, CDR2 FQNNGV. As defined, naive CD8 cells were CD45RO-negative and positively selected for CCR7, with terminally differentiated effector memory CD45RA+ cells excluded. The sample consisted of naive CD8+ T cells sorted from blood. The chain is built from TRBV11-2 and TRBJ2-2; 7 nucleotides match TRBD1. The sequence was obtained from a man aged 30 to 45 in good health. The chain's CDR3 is CASTTPGTANTGELFF. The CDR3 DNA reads TGTGCCAGCACTACACCCGGGACAGCGAACACCGGGGAGCTGTTTTTT.